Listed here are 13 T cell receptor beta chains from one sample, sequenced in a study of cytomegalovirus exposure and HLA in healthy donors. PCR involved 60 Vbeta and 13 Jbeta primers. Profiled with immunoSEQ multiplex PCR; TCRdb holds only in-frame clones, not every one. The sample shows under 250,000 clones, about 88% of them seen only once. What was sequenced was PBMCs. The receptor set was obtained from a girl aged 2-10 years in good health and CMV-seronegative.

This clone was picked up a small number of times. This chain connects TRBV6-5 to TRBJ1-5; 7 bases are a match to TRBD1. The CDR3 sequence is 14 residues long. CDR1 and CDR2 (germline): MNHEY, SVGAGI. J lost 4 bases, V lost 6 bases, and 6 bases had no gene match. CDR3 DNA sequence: TGTGCCAGCAGGAACAGGGGAGTTAATCAGCCCCAGCATTTT. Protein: CASRNRGVNQPQHF.

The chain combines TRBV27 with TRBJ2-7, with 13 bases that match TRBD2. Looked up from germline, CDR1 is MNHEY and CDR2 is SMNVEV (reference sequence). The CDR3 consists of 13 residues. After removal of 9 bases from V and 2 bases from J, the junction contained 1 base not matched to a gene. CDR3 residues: CASGLAGAYEQYF. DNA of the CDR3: TGTGCCAGTGGACTAGCGGGAGCCTACGAGCAGTACTTC.

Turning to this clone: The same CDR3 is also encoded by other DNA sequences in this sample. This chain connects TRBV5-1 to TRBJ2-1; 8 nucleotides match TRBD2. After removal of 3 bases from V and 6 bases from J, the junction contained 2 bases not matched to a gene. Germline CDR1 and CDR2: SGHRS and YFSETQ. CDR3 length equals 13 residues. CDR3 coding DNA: TGCGCCAGCAGCTCGGGACTAGGCAATGAGCAGTTCTTC. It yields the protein CASSSGLGNEQFF.

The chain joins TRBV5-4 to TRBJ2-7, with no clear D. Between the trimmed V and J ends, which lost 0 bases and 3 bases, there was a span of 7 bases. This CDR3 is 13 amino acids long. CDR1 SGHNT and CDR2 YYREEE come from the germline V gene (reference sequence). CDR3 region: CASSLARDYEQYF. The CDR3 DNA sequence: TGTGCCAGCAGCTTGGCTCGCGACTACGAGCAGTACTTC.

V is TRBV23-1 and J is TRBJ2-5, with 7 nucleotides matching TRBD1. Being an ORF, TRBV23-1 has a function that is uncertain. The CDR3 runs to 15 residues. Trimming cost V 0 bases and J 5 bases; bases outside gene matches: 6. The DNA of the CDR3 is TGCGCCAGCAGTCAATCCCTTGACAGGGCGGAGACCCAGTACTTC. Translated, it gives CASSQSLDRAETQYF.

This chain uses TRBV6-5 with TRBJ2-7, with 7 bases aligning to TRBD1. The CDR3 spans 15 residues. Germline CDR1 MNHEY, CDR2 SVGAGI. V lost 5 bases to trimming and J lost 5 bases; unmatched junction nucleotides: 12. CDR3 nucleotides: TGTGCCAGCAGTACCCGACAGGGCCTGCGAAACGAGCAGTACTTC. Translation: CASSTRQGLRNEQYF.

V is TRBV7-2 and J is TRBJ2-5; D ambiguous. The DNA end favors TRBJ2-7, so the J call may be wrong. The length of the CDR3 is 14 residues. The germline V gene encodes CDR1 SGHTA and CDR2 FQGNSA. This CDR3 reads CASSLAGITYEQYF. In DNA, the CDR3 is TGTGCCAGCAGCTTAGCGGGCATCACCTACGAGCAGTACTTC.

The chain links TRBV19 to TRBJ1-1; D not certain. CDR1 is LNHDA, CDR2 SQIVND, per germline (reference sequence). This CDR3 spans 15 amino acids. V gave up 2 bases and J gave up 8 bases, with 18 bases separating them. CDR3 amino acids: CASSIQIRDPPEAFF. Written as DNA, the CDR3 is TGTGCCAGTAGTATACAAATACGGGATCCTCCGGAAGCTTTCTTT.

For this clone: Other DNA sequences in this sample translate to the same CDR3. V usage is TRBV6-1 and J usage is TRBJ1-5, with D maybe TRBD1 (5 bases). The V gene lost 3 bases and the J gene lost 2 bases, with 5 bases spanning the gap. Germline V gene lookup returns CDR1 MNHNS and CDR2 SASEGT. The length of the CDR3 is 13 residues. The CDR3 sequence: CASSDRGNQPQHF. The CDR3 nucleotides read TGTGCCAGCAGTGACAGGGGCAATCAGCCCCAGCATTTT.

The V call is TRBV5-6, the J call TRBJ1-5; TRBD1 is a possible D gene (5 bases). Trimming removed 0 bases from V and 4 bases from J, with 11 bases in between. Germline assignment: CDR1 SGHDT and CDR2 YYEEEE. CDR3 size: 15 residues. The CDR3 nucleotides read TGTGCCAGCAGCTTGGAGGCAGGGCGTAATCAGCCCCAGCATTTT. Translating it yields CASSLEAGRNQPQHF.

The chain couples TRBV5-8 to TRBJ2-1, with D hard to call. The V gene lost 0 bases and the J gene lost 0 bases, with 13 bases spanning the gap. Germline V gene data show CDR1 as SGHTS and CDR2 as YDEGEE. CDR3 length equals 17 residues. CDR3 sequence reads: CASSLVKRSGSYNEQFF. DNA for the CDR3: TGTGCCAGCAGCTTGGTTAAGCGTTCCGGCTCCTACAATGAGCAGTTCTTC.

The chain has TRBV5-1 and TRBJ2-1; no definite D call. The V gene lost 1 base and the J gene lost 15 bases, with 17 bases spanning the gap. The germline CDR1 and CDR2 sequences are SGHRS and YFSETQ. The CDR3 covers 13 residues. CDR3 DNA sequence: TGCGCCAGCAGCTTGTACGCTAAACTAACGCTGTTCTTC. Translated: CASSLYAKLTLFF.

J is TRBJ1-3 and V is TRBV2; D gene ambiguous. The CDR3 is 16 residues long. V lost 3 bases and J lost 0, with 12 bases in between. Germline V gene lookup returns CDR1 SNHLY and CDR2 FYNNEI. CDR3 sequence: CASSERIDYSGNTIYF. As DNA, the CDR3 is TGTGCCAGCAGTGAGAGGATAGATTACTCTGGAAACACCATATATTTT.